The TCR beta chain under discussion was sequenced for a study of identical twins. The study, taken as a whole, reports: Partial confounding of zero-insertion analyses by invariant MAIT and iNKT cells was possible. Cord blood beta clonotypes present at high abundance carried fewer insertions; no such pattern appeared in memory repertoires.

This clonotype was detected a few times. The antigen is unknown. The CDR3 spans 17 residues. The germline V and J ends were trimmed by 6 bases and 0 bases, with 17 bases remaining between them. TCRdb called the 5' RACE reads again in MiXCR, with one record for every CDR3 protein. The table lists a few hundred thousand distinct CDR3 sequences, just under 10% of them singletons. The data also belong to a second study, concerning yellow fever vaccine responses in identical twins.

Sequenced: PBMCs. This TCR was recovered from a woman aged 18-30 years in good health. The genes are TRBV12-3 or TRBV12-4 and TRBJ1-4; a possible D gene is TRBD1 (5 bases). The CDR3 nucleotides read TGTGCCAGCAGCACGGGACGGAGAACCTCAACTAATGAAAAACTGTTTTTT. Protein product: CASSTGRRTSTNEKLFF.